The T cell receptor beta chain described here comes from a study of Ad26.COV2.S vaccination and SARS-CoV-2 variants. Clones were sequenced by immunoSEQ multiplex PCR, and TCRdb holds only the in-frame ones, with some missing. This repertoire shows roughly 700,000 clones, approximately 88% found once; its top ten account for nearly 1.5%. Treatment given: 19 received Ad26.COV2.S at low or high dose, single or two shots; 5 received placebo; per-sample allocation not given. Each sample was drawn 63 days after the first injection (of vaccine or placebo). This receptor was identified in a person aged 18-60 years who received the Ad26.COV2.S COVID-19 vaccine or a placebo. Sequencing was performed on peripheral blood, taken in a trial of Ad26.COV2.S vaccine versus placebo.

The CDR3 reads CASSQTSGRGETQYF. The CDR3 DNA sequence: TGTGCCAGCAGCCAAACTAGCGGGAGGGGAGAGACCCAGTACTTC. V gene TRBV7-2 combines with J gene TRBJ2-5; 13 bases match TRBD2. The CDR3 has 15 residues. The germline gives CDR1 SGHTA, CDR2 FQGNSA. The V and J ends lost 5 bases and 4 bases, in that order; junction bases with no gene match: 4.